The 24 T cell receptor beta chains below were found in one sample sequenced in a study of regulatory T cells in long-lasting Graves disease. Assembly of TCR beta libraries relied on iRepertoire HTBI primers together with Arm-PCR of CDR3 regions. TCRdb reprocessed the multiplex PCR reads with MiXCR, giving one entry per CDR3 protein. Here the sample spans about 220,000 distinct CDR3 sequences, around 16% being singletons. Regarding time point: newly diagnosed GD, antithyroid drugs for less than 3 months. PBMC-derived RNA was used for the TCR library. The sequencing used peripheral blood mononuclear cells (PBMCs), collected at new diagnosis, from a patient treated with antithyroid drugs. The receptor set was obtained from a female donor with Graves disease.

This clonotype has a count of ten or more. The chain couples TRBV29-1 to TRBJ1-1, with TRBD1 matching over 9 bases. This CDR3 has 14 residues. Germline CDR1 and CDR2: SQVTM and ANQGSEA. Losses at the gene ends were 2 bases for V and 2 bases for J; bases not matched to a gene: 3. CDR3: CSVEFTGGNTEAFF. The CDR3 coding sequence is TGCAGCGTTGAATTTACAGGGGGCAACACTGAAGCTTTCTTT.

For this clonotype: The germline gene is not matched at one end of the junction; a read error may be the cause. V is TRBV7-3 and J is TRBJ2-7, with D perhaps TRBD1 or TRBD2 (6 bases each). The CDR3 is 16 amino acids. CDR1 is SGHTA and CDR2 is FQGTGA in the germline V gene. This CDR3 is CASSLMCTGAHYGQYF. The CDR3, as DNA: TGTGCCAGCAGCTTAATGTGCACGGGGGCCCACTACGGGCAGTACTTC.

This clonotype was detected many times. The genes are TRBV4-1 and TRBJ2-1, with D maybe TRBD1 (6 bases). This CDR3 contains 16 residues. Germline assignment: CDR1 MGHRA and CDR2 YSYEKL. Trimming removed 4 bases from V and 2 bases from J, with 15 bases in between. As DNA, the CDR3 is TGCGCCAGCAGCCGTCATTATGGGGGCGCCTACAATGAGCAGTTCTTC. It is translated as CASSRHYGGAYNEQFF.

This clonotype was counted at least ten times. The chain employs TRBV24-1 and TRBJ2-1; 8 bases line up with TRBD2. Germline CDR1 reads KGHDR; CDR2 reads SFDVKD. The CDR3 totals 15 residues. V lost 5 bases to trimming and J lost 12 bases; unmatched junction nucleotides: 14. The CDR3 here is CATSGASGRRSLQFF. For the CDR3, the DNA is TGTGCCACCAGTGGCGCAAGCGGGAGACGTTCCTTGCAGTTCTTC.

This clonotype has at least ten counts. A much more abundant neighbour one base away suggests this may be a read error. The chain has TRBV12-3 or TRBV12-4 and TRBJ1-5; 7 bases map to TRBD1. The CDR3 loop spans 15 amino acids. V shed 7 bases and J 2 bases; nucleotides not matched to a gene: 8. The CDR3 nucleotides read TGTGCCAGCATTTTCACAGGGGCGGGCAATCAGCCCCAGCATTTT. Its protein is CASIFTGAGNQPQHF.

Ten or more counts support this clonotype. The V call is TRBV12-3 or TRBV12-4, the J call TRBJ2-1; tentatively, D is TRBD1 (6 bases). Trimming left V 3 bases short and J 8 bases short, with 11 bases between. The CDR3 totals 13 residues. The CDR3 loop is CASSFRDIHEQFF. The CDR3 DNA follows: TGTGCCAGCAGTTTCCGGGACATACATGAGCAGTTCTTC.

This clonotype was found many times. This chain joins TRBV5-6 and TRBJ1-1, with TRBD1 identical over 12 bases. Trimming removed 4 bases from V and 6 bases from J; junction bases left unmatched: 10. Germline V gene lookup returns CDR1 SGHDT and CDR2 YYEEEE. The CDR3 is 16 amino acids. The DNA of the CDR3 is TGTGCCAGCAGCAGGGACAGGGGGCGTGAGAGGGCTGAAGCTTTCTTT. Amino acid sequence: CASSRDRGRERAEAFF.

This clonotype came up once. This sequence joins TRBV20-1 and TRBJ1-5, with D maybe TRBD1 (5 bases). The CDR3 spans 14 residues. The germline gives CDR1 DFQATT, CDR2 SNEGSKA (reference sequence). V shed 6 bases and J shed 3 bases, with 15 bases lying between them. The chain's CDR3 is CSARRGAYNQPQHF. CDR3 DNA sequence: TGCAGTGCACGGAGGGGTGCTTACAATCAGCCCCAGCATTTT.

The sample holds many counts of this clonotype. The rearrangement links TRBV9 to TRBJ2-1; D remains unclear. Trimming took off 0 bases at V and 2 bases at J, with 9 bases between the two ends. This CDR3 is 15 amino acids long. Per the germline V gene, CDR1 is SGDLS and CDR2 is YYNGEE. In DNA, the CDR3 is TGTGCCAGCAGCGTAGCGCTAGGAACCTACAATGAGCAGTTCTTC. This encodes CASSVALGTYNEQFF.

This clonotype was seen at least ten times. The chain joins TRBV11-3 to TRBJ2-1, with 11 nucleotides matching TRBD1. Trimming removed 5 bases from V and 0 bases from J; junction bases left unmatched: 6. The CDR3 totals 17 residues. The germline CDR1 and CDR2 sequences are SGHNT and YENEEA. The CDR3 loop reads CASSQRGTGGSYNEQFF. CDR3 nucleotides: TGTGCCAGCAGCCAAAGAGGGACAGGGGGCTCCTACAATGAGCAGTTCTTC.

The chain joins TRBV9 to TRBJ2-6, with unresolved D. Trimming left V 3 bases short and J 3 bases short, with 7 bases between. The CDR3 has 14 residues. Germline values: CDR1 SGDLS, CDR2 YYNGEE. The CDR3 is CASSATYGANVLTF. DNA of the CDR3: TGTGCCAGCAGCGCGACTTATGGGGCCAACGTCCTGACTTTC.

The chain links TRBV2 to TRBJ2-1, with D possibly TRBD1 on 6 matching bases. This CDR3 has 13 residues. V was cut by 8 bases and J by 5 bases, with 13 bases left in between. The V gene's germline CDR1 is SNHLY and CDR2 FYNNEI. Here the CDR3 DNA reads TGTGCCAGCCGGAGACAGGAAAACAATGAGCAGTTCTTC. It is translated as CASRRQENNEQFF.

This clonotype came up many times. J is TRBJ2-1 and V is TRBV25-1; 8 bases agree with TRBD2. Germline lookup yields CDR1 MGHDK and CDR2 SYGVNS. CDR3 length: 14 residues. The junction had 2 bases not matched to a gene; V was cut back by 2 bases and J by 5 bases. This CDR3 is CASSELAGHNEQFF. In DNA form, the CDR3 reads TGTGCCAGCAGTGAACTAGCGGGCCACAATGAGCAGTTCTTC.

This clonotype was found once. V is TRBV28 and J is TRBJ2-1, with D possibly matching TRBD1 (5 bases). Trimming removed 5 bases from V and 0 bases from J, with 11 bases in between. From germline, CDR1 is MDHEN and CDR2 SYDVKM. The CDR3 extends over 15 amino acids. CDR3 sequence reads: CASSKTVSSYNEQFF. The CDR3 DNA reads TGTGCCAGCAGTAAGACAGTGAGCTCCTACAATGAGCAGTTCTTC.

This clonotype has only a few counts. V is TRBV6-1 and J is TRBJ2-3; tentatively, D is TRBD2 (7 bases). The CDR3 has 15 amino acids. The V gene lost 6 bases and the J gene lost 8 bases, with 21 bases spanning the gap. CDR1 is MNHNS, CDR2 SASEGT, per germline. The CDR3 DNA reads TGTGCCAGCAGAACCCCCTCCAAGGGGGGGCGTACGCAGTATTTT. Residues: CASRTPSKGGRTQYF.

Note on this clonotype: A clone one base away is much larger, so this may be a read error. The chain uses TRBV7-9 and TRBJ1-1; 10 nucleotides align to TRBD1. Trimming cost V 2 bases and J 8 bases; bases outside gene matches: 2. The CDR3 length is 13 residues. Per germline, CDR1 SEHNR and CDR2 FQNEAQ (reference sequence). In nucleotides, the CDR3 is TGTGCCAGCAGCTTAACGACAGGGGGCGAAGCTTTCTTT. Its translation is CASSLTTGGEAFF.

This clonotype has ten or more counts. Written as DNA, the CDR3 is TGTGCCAGCAGTTACCGGACAGGGGGCGCATATGGCTACACCTTC. Translated: CASSYRTGGAYGYTF. V and J are TRBV12-3 or TRBV12-4 and TRBJ1-2; 11 bases are shared with TRBD1. CDR3 length equals 15 residues. V gave up 4 bases and J gave up 5 bases; unmatched junction bases: 6.

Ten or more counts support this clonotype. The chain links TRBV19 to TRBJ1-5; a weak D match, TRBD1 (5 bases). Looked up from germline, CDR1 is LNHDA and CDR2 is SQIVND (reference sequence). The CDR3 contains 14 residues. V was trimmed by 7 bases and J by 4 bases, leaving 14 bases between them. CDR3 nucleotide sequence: TGTGCCAGTACCCCCGGGGGACGGAATCAGCCCCAGCATTTT. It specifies CASTPGGRNQPQHF.

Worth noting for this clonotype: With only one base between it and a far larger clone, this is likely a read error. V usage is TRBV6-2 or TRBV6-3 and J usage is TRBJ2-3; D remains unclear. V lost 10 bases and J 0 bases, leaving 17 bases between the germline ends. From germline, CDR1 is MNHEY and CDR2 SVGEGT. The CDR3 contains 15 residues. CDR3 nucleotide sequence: TGTGCCAACAGCTTACGGATTTCTAGCACAGATACGCAGTATTTT. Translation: CANSLRISSTDTQYF.

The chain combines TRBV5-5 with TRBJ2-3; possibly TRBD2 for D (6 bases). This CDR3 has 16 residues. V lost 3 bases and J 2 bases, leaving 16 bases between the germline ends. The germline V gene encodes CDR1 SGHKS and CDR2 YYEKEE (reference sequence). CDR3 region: CASSWDSGSITDTQYF. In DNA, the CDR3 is TGTGCCAGCAGCTGGGATAGCGGTTCAATCACAGATACGCAGTATTTT. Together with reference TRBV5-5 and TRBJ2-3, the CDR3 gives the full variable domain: DAGVTQSPTHLIKTRGQQVTLRCSPISGHKSVSWYQQVLGQGPQFIFQYYEKEERGRGNFPDRFSARQFPNYSSELNVNALLLGDSALYLCASSWDSGSITDTQYFGPGTRLTVL.

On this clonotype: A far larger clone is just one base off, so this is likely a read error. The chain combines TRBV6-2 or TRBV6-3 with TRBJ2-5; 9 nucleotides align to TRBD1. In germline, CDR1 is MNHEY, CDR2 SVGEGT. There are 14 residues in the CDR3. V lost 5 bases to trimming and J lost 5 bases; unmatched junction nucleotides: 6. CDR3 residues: CASSGTGPGETQYF. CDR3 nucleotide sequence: TGTGCCAGCAGTGGGACAGGGCCAGGGGAGACCCAGTACTTC.

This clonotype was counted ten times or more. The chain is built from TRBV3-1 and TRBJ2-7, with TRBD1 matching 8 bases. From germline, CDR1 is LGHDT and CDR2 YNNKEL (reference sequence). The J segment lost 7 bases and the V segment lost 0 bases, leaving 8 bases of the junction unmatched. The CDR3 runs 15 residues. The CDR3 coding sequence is TGTGCCAGCAGCCAAGATAGGGCGACAGGGGCGGAGCAGTACTTC. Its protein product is CASSQDRATGAEQYF.

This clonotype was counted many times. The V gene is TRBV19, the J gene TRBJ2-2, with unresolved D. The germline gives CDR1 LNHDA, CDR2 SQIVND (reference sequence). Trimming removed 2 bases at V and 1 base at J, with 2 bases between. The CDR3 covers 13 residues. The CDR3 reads CASSIQNTGELFF. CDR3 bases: TGTGCCAGTAGTATACAGAACACCGGGGAGCTGTTTTTT. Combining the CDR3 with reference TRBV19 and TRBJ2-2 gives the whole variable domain DGGITQSPKYLFRKEGQNVTLSCEQNLNHDAMYWYRQDPGQGLRLIYYSQIVNDFQKGDIAEGYSVSREKKESFPLTVTSAQKNPTAFYLCASSIQNTGELFFGEGSRLTVL.

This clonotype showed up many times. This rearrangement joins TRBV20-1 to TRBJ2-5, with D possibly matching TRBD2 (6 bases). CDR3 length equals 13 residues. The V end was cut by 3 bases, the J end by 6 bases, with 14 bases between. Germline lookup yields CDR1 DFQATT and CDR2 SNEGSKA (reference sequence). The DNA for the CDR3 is TGCAGTGCTAGTTTCCCCGGGAGTAAGACCCAGTACTTC. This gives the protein CSASFPGSKTQYF.